The 18 T cell receptor beta chains reported below all come from one sample, sequenced in a study of shared clonotypes between healthy human individuals. Naive CD8 cells, CD45RO-negative and positively selected for CCR7, excluded terminally differentiated effector memory CD45RA+ cells. The repertoire was sequenced with immunoSEQ multiplex PCR; TCRdb's copy has only in-frame clones and lacks some. The sample carries around 2.1 million clones, about 92% recorded once. Sequenced: naive CD8+ T cells from PBMCs. The origin of the receptors is a man between 18 and 29 years old in good health. Some clones in this sample may be carry-over from other donors' samples.

The chain carries TRBV29-1 and TRBJ1-2; D gene uncertain. The CDR3 sequence is 11 residues long. The germline CDR1 and CDR2 sequences are SQVTM and ANQGSEA. The V gene lost 6 bases and the J gene lost 4 bases, with 9 bases spanning the gap. The CDR3 loop is CSVWTGYGYTF. Here the CDR3 DNA reads TGCAGCGTCTGGACCGGCTATGGCTACACCTTC.

The rearrangement joins TRBV7-7 to TRBJ2-1; D gene ambiguous. The V end lost 4 bases, the J end lost 9 bases, and 25 bases lay between the germline ends. The CDR3 spans 17 residues. From germline, CDR1 is SSHAT and CDR2 FNYEAQ (reference sequence). CDR3 amino acids: CASSSRLDKWSGSEQFF. The CDR3 coding sequence is TGTGCCAGCAGCTCACGTCTTGACAAGTGGTCCGGCAGTGAGCAGTTCTTC.

This rearrangement joins TRBV27 to TRBJ2-2; D is perhaps TRBD1 or TRBD2 (5 bases each). CDR3 length: 14 residues. The germline CDR1 and CDR2 sequences are MNHEY and SMNVEV (reference sequence). Trimming stripped 4 bases from V and 7 bases from J, with 13 bases between. CDR3: CASSWRGAGGELFF. The CDR3 DNA reads as TGTGCCAGCAGTTGGAGAGGGGCCGGCGGGGAGCTGTTTTTT.

This CDR3 is CASSRTTWGDGYTF. The CDR3 DNA reads TGTGCCAGCAGCCGTACGACCTGGGGGGATGGCTACACCTTC. This rearrangement joins TRBV27 to TRBJ1-2, with TRBD1 as a possible D gene (5 bases). This CDR3 has 14 residues. V was shortened by 6 bases and J by 6 bases, with 17 bases between the two germline ends. CDR1 is MNHEY and CDR2 is SMNVEV in the germline V gene (reference sequence).

The chain links TRBV28 to TRBJ2-3, with 7 bases matching TRBD1. This CDR3 contains 16 residues. Germline V lookup: CDR1 MDHEN, CDR2 SYDVKM. After removal of 7 bases from V and 5 bases from J, the junction contained 15 bases not matched to a gene. As DNA, the CDR3 is TGTGCCAGCATAGGGGTCGGGACAGCGCGGAGAGATACGCAGTATTTT. Protein sequence: CASIGVGTARRDTQYF.

This rearrangement joins TRBV19 to TRBJ2-3, with D possibly matching TRBD2 (6 bases). Looked up from germline, CDR1 is LNHDA and CDR2 is SQIVND (reference sequence). The CDR3 is 16 amino acids. V was cut by 3 bases and J by 3 bases, with 16 bases left in between. DNA for the CDR3: TGTGCCAGTAGTATCCGACTAGTCGTGGCGACAGATACGCAGTATTTT. This codes for CASSIRLVVATDTQYF.

Turning to this clone: This same CDR3 is encoded by further DNA sequences in the sample. The chain uses TRBV6-5 and TRBJ1-2, with 9 bases fitting TRBD1. After removal of 0 bases from V and 4 bases from J, the junction contained 3 bases not matched to a gene. Per germline, CDR1 MNHEY and CDR2 SVGAGI. The CDR3 is 15 residues long. The CDR3 DNA sequence: TGTGCCAGCAGTTACTCACAGGGGGCCCTCTATGGCTACACCTTC. It specifies CASSYSQGALYGYTF.

This chain links TRBV19 with TRBJ2-5; D is unresolved. Germline CDR1 reads LNHDA; CDR2 reads SQIVND (reference sequence). This CDR3 comprises 14 residues. V was shortened by 3 bases and J by 5 bases, with 13 bases between the two germline ends. The CDR3 reads CASSIRPFVETQYF. CDR3 DNA sequence: TGTGCCAGTAGTATCAGACCATTCGTGGAGACCCAGTACTTC.

The V and J genes are TRBV5-1 and TRBJ1-1; 7 bases are a match to TRBD1. Trimming removed 3 bases from V and 0 bases from J; junction bases left unmatched: 5. The CDR3 runs 15 residues. CDR1 is SGHRS and CDR2 is YFSETQ in the germline V gene. The CDR3 bases are TGCGCCAGCAGCTCGGTACAGGGGATGAACACTGAAGCTTTCTTT. Translated, it gives CASSSVQGMNTEAFF.

This rearrangement joins TRBV29-1 to TRBJ2-3; 9 nucleotides line up with TRBD1. With 6 bases clipped from V and 4 bases from J, the junction kept 8 bases outside the gene matches. This CDR3 has 14 amino acids. Germline V lookup: CDR1 SQVTM, CDR2 ANQGSEA. CDR3: CSVVGQGFPDTQYF. CDR3 nucleotides: TGCAGCGTCGTAGGACAGGGGTTTCCAGATACGCAGTATTTT.

This chain joins TRBV9 and TRBJ1-5, with 11 bases aligning to TRBD1. With V trimmed by 0 bases and J by 2 bases, 7 bases remained unmatched. The CDR3 extends over 18 amino acids. Germline CDR1 is SGDLS and CDR2 is YYNGEE. The CDR3 is CASSVGDRGIFRNQPQHF. In DNA, the CDR3 is TGTGCCAGCAGCGTAGGGGACAGGGGGATATTTCGCAATCAGCCCCAGCATTTT.

V gene TRBV18 combines with J gene TRBJ2-1; 9 bases map to TRBD2. Unmatched junction bases numbered 10, after V lost 3 bases and J lost 7 bases. The CDR3 totals 16 residues. The germline CDR1 and CDR2 sequences are KGHSH and LQKENI. CDR3 amino acids: CASSPGLAGVLNEQFF. CDR3 DNA sequence: TGTGCCAGCTCACCGGGACTAGCAGGGGTTCTGAATGAGCAGTTCTTC.

This clone has more than one count but fewer than ten. Other nucleotide sequences in the sample specify the same CDR3. This chain uses TRBV7-6 with TRBJ1-1; no clear D gene. V was cut by 1 base and J by 1 base, with 4 bases left in between. The CDR3 sequence is 13 residues long. Germline V CDR1 and CDR2: SGHVS, FNYEAQ. CDR3 region: CASSLGQNTEAFF. CDR3 coding DNA: TGTGCCAGCAGCTTAGGACAGAACACTGAAGCTTTCTTT.

This sequence joins TRBV10-2 and TRBJ1-5; D remains ambiguous. Germline V gene data show CDR1 as WSHSY and CDR2 as SAAADI. This CDR3 has 13 amino acids. The V end was cut by 4 bases, the J end by 6 bases, with 10 bases between. The CDR3 loop is CASSGGFSQPQHF. The DNA of the CDR3 is TGCGCCAGCAGTGGAGGGTTCTCTCAGCCCCAGCATTTT.

The rearrangement joins TRBV5-4 to TRBJ1-4; D may be TRBD1 (5 bases). V was trimmed by 2 bases and J by 4 bases, leaving 12 bases between them. This CDR3 spans 15 amino acids. Germline-derived CDR1 and CDR2 are SGHNT and YYREEE (reference sequence). CDR3 in DNA: TGTGCCAGCAGCTTATCGGCAGGGAATAATGAAAAACTGTTTTTT. Encoded protein: CASSLSAGNNEKLFF.

The chain links TRBV23-1 to TRBJ2-3, with TRBD2 matching 7 bases. TRBV23-1 is filed as an ORF, its function uncertain. This CDR3 spans 14 amino acids. The ends lost 5 bases at V and 3 bases at J; junction bases unmatched: 5. As DNA, the CDR3 is TGCGCCAGCAGTAAGGGAGCGGGGACAGATACGCAGTATTTT. Protein: CASSKGAGTDTQYF.

The chain links TRBV20-1 to TRBJ1-4; D gene uncertain. The CDR3 is made up of 11 amino acids. V dropped 6 bases and J dropped 10 bases, with 12 bases sitting between them. In germline, CDR1 is DFQATT, CDR2 SNEGSKA (reference sequence). In DNA, the CDR3 is TGCAGTGCACCCCGGGAGGCAAAACTGTTTTTT. Its protein product is CSAPREAKLFF.

The gene calls are TRBV13 and TRBJ1-2; 11 nucleotides line up with TRBD1. Germline V gene sequence: CDR1 PRHDT, CDR2 FYEKMQ (reference sequence). V trimming: 5 bases; J trimming: 4 bases; junction bases outside the gene matches: 6. The length of the CDR3 is 15 residues. The CDR3, as DNA: TGTGCCAGCAGCCCGAGGGACAGGGGGGTCTATGGCTACACCTTC. It yields the protein CASSPRDRGVYGYTF.